This T cell receptor beta chain is drawn from a study of control samples from healthy donors and cancer patients (dated by TCRdb to 2018 to 2021). CDR1 and CDR2 are read off the germline V gene as SGDLS and YYNGEE. The CDR3 has 16 amino acids, counting the end cysteine and phenylalanine. This entry keeps only the CDR3 DNA: 48 bases, framed from base 1. The V end loses 3 bases and the J end loses 1 base, and a stretch of 13 bases separates them. The library relied on the immunoSEQ multiplex PCR assay. Drawn from immuneACCESS, this table holds only the in-frame rearrangements with V and J called that TCRdb kept. Clones are partly lost; checked studies trace under half to an unresolved V gene and leave the rest unexplained. This sample comprises about 28,000 clones, approximately 90% of them detected only once. The top ten clonotypes cover roughly 1.6% of the sample. As concerns this clone: Its antigen target is currently unknown. There are no base qualities to consult, and no much larger clone falls within one base.

Sequencing was carried out using PBMCs. The chain was built from TRBV9 and TRBJ1-4; the D gene is perhaps TRBD1, on 5 matching bases. The sequence derives from a woman between 40 and 55 years old with lung cancer. The sequenced DNA is TGTGCCAGCAGCGAGGGGTCGGCAGTAACTAATGAAAAACTGTTTTTT. Translation gives CASSEGSAVTNEKLFF.